This T cell receptor (beta chain) stems from a study of blood T cell repertoires in COVID-19. V lost 4 bases and J 3 bases, leaving 10 bases between the germline ends. From germline, CDR1 is SGHRS and CDR2 YFSETQ. This CDR3 has 13 amino acids. The data were produced by immunoSEQ multiplex PCR, yet TCRdb's version contains in-frame clones alone and is incomplete. The profile shows about 400,000 clones, roughly 90% of them singletons. The gene calls are TRBV5-1 and TRBJ1-1; D is possibly TRBD1 (5 bases). The receptor was isolated from a woman aged 30 to 39 who had recovered from COVID-19. The specimen sequenced was PBMCs or T cells enriched from blood (not recorded which). CDR3 in amino acids: CASSRREDTEAFF. DNA for the CDR3: TGCGCCAGCAGCCGCAGGGAGGACACTGAAGCTTTCTTT.